This TCR beta chain was found in a study of early T cells in non-severe SARS-CoV-2 infection. Study information: Unsorted whole-blood RNA was sequenced in bulk, leaving chains unpaired. Broader study findings: Anti-spike CD8 responses were favored in VDJdb matching, and private and CD4 specificities were missed.

With 6 bases clipped from V and 3 bases from J, the junction kept 10 bases outside the gene matches. Germline V gene sequence: CDR1 MNHNY, CDR2 SVGAGI (reference sequence). The CDR3 sequence is 17 residues long. The library protocol tagged individual cDNA molecules with unique molecular identifiers. TCRdb fed the 5' RACE reads into MiXCR, producing one record per CDR3 protein. The sample holds just over 95,000 distinct CDR3 sequences, about 10% seen once. On this clonotype itself: No antigen is known for it.

The chain recombines TRBV6-6 with TRBJ2-1; the match to TRBD2 covers 11 bases. The TCR sequence derives from an adult who was a healthcare worker with PCR-confirmed SARS-CoV-2 infection or an uninfected control (not recorded which). The starting material was whole blood, obtained at baseline. The CDR3 DNA reads as TGTGCCAGCAGCCCTCCCGGGACTAGCGGTGACTACAATGAGCAGTTCTTC. This gives the protein CASSPPGTSGDYNEQFF.